This entry concerns a single TCR beta chain. This clonotype was seen only once. What this receptor recognizes is not known. No qualities accompany the bases; no much larger clone lies one base away. Evidence from a single read is weak. V is reduced by 4 bases and J by 5 bases, leaving a spacing of 17 bases between them. Per the germline V gene (reference sequence), DFQATT is the CDR1 and SNEGSKA is the CDR2. From the cysteine through the phenylalanine, the CDR3 covers 14 amino acids. Only the CDR3 DNA stays, 42 bases, in frame from base 1. A patient counted as having stable Graves' hyperthyroidism if no progression to ophthalmopathy occurred over 18 months of follow-up. The hyperthyroidism patients were between 18 and 65 years old and newly diagnosed, with a disease duration of less than 2 months. The study excluded patients with uncontrolled infections, other autoimmune diseases, pregnancy or lactation. Diagnoses were established on the basis of clinical symptoms, serum thyroxine and TRAb, thyroid ultrasound, and orbital computed tomography. PBMCs were isolated from 7.5 to 10 ml of fresh peripheral blood by Ficoll-Paque density gradient centrifugation. Total RNA was extracted with Trizol reagent, and quality was checked on an Agilent 2100 Bioanalyzer.

This entry comes from a study of T cells in Graves' hyperthyroidism and ophthalmopathy (dated by TCRdb to the late 2010s). About the investigation overall: Peripheral blood samples were taken at the time of initial diagnosis, prior to any treatment. To identify TCR V-J signatures that set the groups apart, the researchers used a discovery cohort of approximately 98 patients, made up of roughly 45 with Graves' ophthalmopathy and around 58 with stable Graves' hyperthyroidism. Prospective prediction of ophthalmopathy was tested in an independent validation cohort of 18 to 20 hyperthyroidism patients and 15 to 17 patients who later progressed to ophthalmopathy. The 75 to 100 discovery patients were divided at random into training and test sets in a 7:3 ratio. In six Graves' hyperthyroidism patients, the study also compared T-cell repertoires from thyroid tissue with T-cell repertoires from blood. Once sampling was done, hyperthyroidism patients were given methimazole at a starting dose of 30 mg daily, whereas ophthalmopathy patients were given high-dose intravenous methylprednisolone. The paper describes TCR Vbeta CDR3 sequencing of more than 120 peripheral blood samples, made up of 43 ophthalmopathy patients, 70 to 75 hyperthyroidism patients and 17 progressor patients.

Study-level results and caveats: A model built on a 13 V-J signature distinguished ophthalmopathy from stable hyperthyroidism, reaching around 90% sensitivity and about 81% specificity in cross-validation and 80%/75% in testing. In validation, progression to ophthalmopathy was predicted by the model with approximately 67% sensitivity and 72.22% specificity, a median of about 6.4 months before onset. Sample size was not statistically predetermined, and blinding of investigators to group allocation was not performed. Most expanded thyroid clonotypes (frequency above 0.001) were also detected in blood, a finding suggesting that blood repertoires may reflect thyroid immune responses.

The TCR beta CDR3 regions were amplified from the RNA transcripts. The first round of RT-PCR for the TCR CDR3 was performed with the HTBI primer set and the Qiagen OneStep RT-PCR kit. A second multiplex PCR round built the libraries, followed by size selection and purification. Paired-end sequencing of the libraries was performed with 100 bp reads on an Illumina HiSeq2000. The original methods were these. SOAPnuke was used to process the raw data, with reads discarded if the reads contained adapters or uncalled bases, had a mean Phred below 15, or lacked an exact constant-primer or identifier match. COPE v1.2.5 was used to merge high-quality paired reads, and clonotypes were defined as unique nucleotide sequences. MiTCR v1.1 was used to align the clonotypes against IMGT TRBV, TRBD and TRBJ reference segments. The analysis was restricted to V-J combinations with a frequency above 0.0001, which together covered 99.2% of the repertoires. The TCS score was defined as the ratio of F50 (clonal expansion) to E x V (chaos), calculated using BLOSUM62-based TCRdist between CDR3 peptides within each V-J. Welch's t-statistics and random forest reduced around 520 V-J features to 10 to 15, which were used in a naive Bayes classifier (R e1071). TCRdb trimmed public reads at Q25 via fastp, called clones via MiXCR and kept in-frame beta chains. Rows merge per CDR3 protein into single entries with the most common DNA and genes. TCRdb assigned the V and J calls; the authors' analysis was not used. The sample contains approximately 740,000 distinct CDR3 sequences, 14% of them found a single time. The ten largest make up roughly 10% of the sample.

Specimen: blood. This clonotype was sampled from a woman younger than 30 with Graves' hyperthyroidism. The V and J genes are TRBV20-1 and TRBJ1-1, with the D gene not confidently named. In nucleotides, the sequence is TGCAGTGCTATCCCCTTGTCTGGTGGGACTGAAGCTTTCTTT. This is translated as CSAIPLSGGTEAFF.